This T cell receptor beta chain derives from a study of blood T cell repertoires in COVID-19. Study context: Material from acute and convalescent COVID-19 was sourced from the United States, Italy and Spain. PBMCs, B-cell-depleted T cells, or T cells were the source of the cDNA or gDNA that made up the material.

As processed by the authors: Nucleated cell counts were estimated from reference gene primer amplification. Repertoires were generated with immunoSEQ multiplex PCR, while TCRdb's copy carries only in-frame clones and drops some. The V and J calls and clone size were taken over from that table, and D and trimming were inferred from the DNA. The table shows around 87,000 clones, with about nine tenths occurring only once. The CDR3 is 12 amino acids. Trimming removed 7 bases at V and 12 bases at J, with 16 bases between. The rearrangement joins TRBV12-3 or TRBV12-4 to TRBJ1-3; TRBD1 might be the D (5 bases). This sequence was found in a man over 45 with acute or convalescent COVID-19. Sequencing was carried out using peripheral blood. CDR3 loop: CASTLGGTNIYF. The CDR3 region has the DNA TGTGCCAGCACCCTGGGGGGGACGAACATATATTTT.